This is a list of T cell receptor beta chains from one sample in a study of T cell responses to AZD1222 COVID-19 vaccine. Profiled with immunoSEQ multiplex PCR; TCRdb holds only in-frame clones, not every one. The data show about 97,000 clones, with approximately 91% seen just once and 2.5% to 3.5% held by the top ten. The sample here was peripheral blood, taken on day 0 of AZD1222 vaccination. Every receptor here comes from an adult in good health. Both conserved end residues are part of each CDR3. A D gene is named only where the DNA matches it firmly. Clone size is stated in some rows and not others, as once, few, many or a class when expanded.

cdr3_aa: CASSQVVVSGNTIYF
cdr3_nt: TGTGCCAGCAGCCAAGTTGTGGTTTCTGGAAACACCATATATTTT
v_call: TRBV3-1/TRBV3-2
clone_size: -
j_call: TRBJ1-3
d_call: -

cdr3_aa: CASSLPRVQPAPYNEQFF
cdr3_nt: TGCGCCAGCAGCCTCCCTAGGGTGCAGCCAGCCCCCTACAATGAGCAGTTCTTC
v_call: TRBV4-1
clone_size: -
j_call: TRBJ2-1
d_call: -

cdr3_aa: CASSLDNTANYGYTF
cdr3_nt: TGTGCCAGCAGCCTTGACAATACAGCTAACTATGGCTACACCTTC
v_call: TRBV7-6
clone_size: -
j_call: TRBJ1-2
d_call: -

cdr3_aa: CASSLRRLAGFTSSYNEQFF
cdr3_nt: TGTGCCAGCAGCTTAAGGAGACTAGCGGGGTTTACTAGCTCCTACAATGAGCAGTTCTTC
v_call: TRBV7-8
clone_size: -
j_call: TRBJ2-1
d_call: TRBD2

cdr3_aa: CASSPDRGYEKLFF
cdr3_nt: TGTGCCAGCAGCCCGGACAGGGGATACGAAAAACTGTTTTTT
v_call: TRBV11-2
clone_size: -
j_call: TRBJ1-4
d_call: TRBD1

cdr3_aa: CASSLIRRGPSYEQYF
cdr3_nt: TGTGCCAGCAGTTTAATTAGACGGGGTCCCTCCTACGAGCAGTACTTC
v_call: TRBV28
clone_size: -
j_call: TRBJ2-7
d_call: -

cdr3_aa: CASGIGLSRNQPQHF
cdr3_nt: TGTGCCAGCGGCATAGGTCTTTCTAGGAACCAGCCCCAGCATTTT
v_call: TRBV2
clone_size: -
j_call: TRBJ1-5
d_call: -

cdr3_aa: CASSYQRGLNEKLFF
cdr3_nt: TGTGCCAGCAGTTATCAAAGGGGCCTTAATGAAAAACTGTTTTTT
v_call: TRBV27
clone_size: -
j_call: TRBJ1-4
d_call: -

cdr3_aa: CASHDVRLLEAFF
cdr3_nt: TGTGCCAGCCATGACGTACGGCTATTGGAAGCTTTCTTT
v_call: TRBV6-5
clone_size: -
j_call: TRBJ1-1
d_call: -

cdr3_aa: CASSSRLGGELFF
cdr3_nt: TGTGCCAGCAGTTCCCGGTTAGGCGGGGAGCTGTTTTTT
v_call: TRBV6-5
clone_size: -
j_call: TRBJ2-2
d_call: -

cdr3_aa: CASRPPSGNEQFF
cdr3_nt: TGTGCCAGCAGACCCCCTAGCGGCAATGAGCAGTTCTTC
v_call: TRBV11-1
clone_size: -
j_call: TRBJ2-1
d_call: TRBD2

cdr3_aa: CASSLAGVPVGDTEAFF
cdr3_nt: TGTGCCAGCAGCTTGGCTGGGGTGCCGGTGGGGGACACTGAAGCTTTCTTT
v_call: TRBV5-6
clone_size: -
j_call: TRBJ1-1
d_call: -

cdr3_aa: CASSRQEYNEQFF
cdr3_nt: TGTGCCAGCTCGAGACAGGAATACAATGAGCAGTTCTTC
v_call: TRBV25-1
clone_size: few
j_call: TRBJ2-1
d_call: -

cdr3_aa: CASSQAGLGGNQPQHF
cdr3_nt: TGTGCCAGCAGCCAAGCAGGGTTGGGGGGCAATCAGCCCCAGCATTTT
v_call: TRBV16
clone_size: -
j_call: TRBJ1-5
d_call: -

cdr3_aa: CATSRDKQTQGNIQYF
cdr3_nt: TGTGCCACCAGCAGAGATAAACAGACACAGGGGAACATTCAGTACTTC
v_call: TRBV15
clone_size: -
j_call: TRBJ2-4
d_call: TRBD1

cdr3_aa: CAWSVGGRVGSPLHF
cdr3_nt: TGTGCCTGGAGTGTTGGTGGCAGGGTCGGGTCACCCCTCCACTTT
v_call: TRBV30
clone_size: -
j_call: TRBJ1-6
d_call: -

cdr3_aa: CAWGRDGNTEAFF
cdr3_nt: TGTGCCTGGGGCCGGGACGGGAACACTGAAGCTTTCTTT
v_call: TRBV30
clone_size: -
j_call: TRBJ1-1
d_call: -

cdr3_aa: CASSREQGTNSPLHF
cdr3_nt: TGCGCCAGCAGCCGGGAACAAGGAACTAATTCACCCCTCCACTTT
v_call: TRBV5-1
clone_size: -
j_call: TRBJ1-6
d_call: -

cdr3_aa: CAIQGGVGYTF
cdr3_nt: TGTGCCATACAGGGGGGGGTAGGCTACACCTTC
v_call: TRBV28
clone_size: -
j_call: TRBJ1-2
d_call: TRBD1

cdr3_aa: CASSLVGSPNQPQHF
cdr3_nt: TGCGCCAGCAGCTTGGTGGGGAGCCCCAATCAGCCCCAGCATTTT
v_call: TRBV5-1
clone_size: -
j_call: TRBJ1-5
d_call: -

cdr3_aa: CASSLSRVAVQETQYF
cdr3_nt: TGTGCCAGCAGCCTCTCTAGGGTAGCGGTCCAAGAGACCCAGTACTTC
v_call: TRBV3-1/TRBV3-2
clone_size: -
j_call: TRBJ2-5
d_call: -

cdr3_aa: CASSLSGYEQYF
cdr3_nt: TGTGCCAGCAGCTTATCAGGATACGAGCAGTACTTC
v_call: TRBV7-9
clone_size: -
j_call: TRBJ2-7
d_call: -

cdr3_aa: CASSLRTSGGVGELFF
cdr3_nt: TGTGCCAGCAGCCTACGGACTAGCGGGGGGGTCGGGGAGCTGTTTTTT
v_call: TRBV3-1/TRBV3-2
clone_size: -
j_call: TRBJ2-2
d_call: TRBD2

cdr3_aa: CATSDPGQGDSGYTF
cdr3_nt: TGTGCCACCAGTGACCCGGGACAGGGAGACTCTGGCTACACCTTC
v_call: TRBV24-1
clone_size: -
j_call: TRBJ1-2
d_call: TRBD1

cdr3_aa: CASSPTGGSNYGYTF
cdr3_nt: TGTGCCAGCAGCCCAACCGGCGGGTCTAACTATGGCTACACCTTC
v_call: TRBV7-2
clone_size: -
j_call: TRBJ1-2
d_call: -

cdr3_aa: CASSYSTSGQGGYTF
cdr3_nt: TGTGCCAGCAGTTACTCGACTTCCGGACAGGGGGGCTACACCTTC
v_call: TRBV6-6
clone_size: -
j_call: TRBJ1-2
d_call: TRBD1

cdr3_aa: CASSLTASSADTQYF
cdr3_nt: TGCGCCAGCAGCCTTACCGCCAGCTCGGCAGATACGCAGTATTTT
v_call: TRBV4-1
clone_size: -
j_call: TRBJ2-3
d_call: -

cdr3_aa: CASSVADRDNSPLHF
cdr3_nt: TGTGCCAGCAGCGTAGCTGACAGGGACAATTCACCCCTCCACTTT
v_call: TRBV9
clone_size: -
j_call: TRBJ1-6
d_call: TRBD1

cdr3_aa: CSVHTGGNTEAFF
cdr3_nt: TGCAGCGTCCACACAGGGGGCAACACTGAAGCTTTCTTT
v_call: TRBV29-1
clone_size: -
j_call: TRBJ1-1
d_call: TRBD1

cdr3_aa: CASSYSSEGYEQYF
cdr3_nt: TGTGCCAGCAGTTACTCGTCGGAGGGCTACGAGCAGTACTTC
v_call: TRBV6-6
clone_size: -
j_call: TRBJ2-7
d_call: -

cdr3_aa: CASGHRDSYTGELFF
cdr3_nt: TGCGCCAGCGGCCACCGGGACTCATACACCGGGGAGCTGTTTTTT
v_call: TRBV5-1
clone_size: -
j_call: TRBJ2-2
d_call: -

cdr3_aa: CASSDGRGGNNEQFF
cdr3_nt: TGTGCCAGCAGTGACGGCAGGGGGGGTAACAATGAGCAGTTCTTC
v_call: TRBV6-4
clone_size: -
j_call: TRBJ2-1
d_call: -

cdr3_aa: CASSVEPTGYNSPLHF
cdr3_nt: TGTGCCAGCAGCGTAGAACCGACTGGATATAATTCACCCCTCCACTTT
v_call: TRBV9
clone_size: -
j_call: TRBJ1-6
d_call: -

cdr3_aa: CASSQDEALAGAEKETQYF
cdr3_nt: TGCGCCAGCAGCCAAGACGAGGCACTAGCGGGGGCCGAAAAAGAGACCCAGTACTTC
v_call: TRBV4-1
clone_size: -
j_call: TRBJ2-5
d_call: TRBD2

cdr3_aa: CASSLRDIVYGYTF
cdr3_nt: TGTGCCAGCAGCTTAAGAGACATAGTCTATGGCTACACCTTC
v_call: TRBV5-6
clone_size: -
j_call: TRBJ1-2
d_call: -

cdr3_aa: CASSLGQGAFNEAFF
cdr3_nt: TGTGCCAGCAGTCTGGGACAGGGGGCGTTTAATGAAGCTTTCTTT
v_call: TRBV27
clone_size: -
j_call: TRBJ1-1
d_call: TRBD1

cdr3_aa: CASIMSPGTNYGYTF
cdr3_nt: TGTGCCAGCATTATGAGCCCCGGGACTAACTATGGCTACACCTTC
v_call: TRBV7-2
clone_size: -
j_call: TRBJ1-2
d_call: -

cdr3_aa: CASSSRGVDNSPLHF
cdr3_nt: TGTGCCAGCAGCTCCCGAGGGGTCGATAATTCACCCCTCCACTTT
v_call: TRBV11-2
clone_size: -
j_call: TRBJ1-6
d_call: -

cdr3_aa: CSVGTSGTTDTQYF
cdr3_nt: TGCAGCGTCGGGACTAGCGGGACCACAGATACGCAGTATTTT
v_call: TRBV29-1
clone_size: once
j_call: TRBJ2-3
d_call: TRBD2

cdr3_aa: CASSFSRGDTEAFF
cdr3_nt: TGTGCCAGCAGCTTCTCCAGGGGGGACACTGAAGCTTTCTTT
v_call: TRBV7-2
clone_size: -
j_call: TRBJ1-1
d_call: TRBD1

cdr3_aa: CASSYVSPTEQYF
cdr3_nt: TGTGCCAGCAGTTACGTCTCCCCTACGGAGCAGTACTTC
v_call: TRBV6-2/TRBV6-3
clone_size: -
j_call: TRBJ2-7
d_call: -

cdr3_aa: CASSGAEDYNEQFF
cdr3_nt: TGTGCCAGCAGTGGAGCGGAGGACTACAATGAGCAGTTCTTC
v_call: TRBV25-1
clone_size: once
j_call: TRBJ2-1
d_call: -

cdr3_aa: CASSRSGYEQYF
cdr3_nt: TGTGCCAGCAGCCGCAGTGGGTACGAGCAGTACTTC
v_call: TRBV14
clone_size: -
j_call: TRBJ2-7
d_call: -

cdr3_aa: CASSLGLAGGETQYF
cdr3_nt: TGTGCCAGCAGCCTTGGACTAGCGGGGGGGGAGACCCAGTACTTC
v_call: TRBV14
clone_size: -
j_call: TRBJ2-5
d_call: TRBD2

cdr3_aa: CASRLLGRNSEQFF
cdr3_nt: TGTGCCAGCAGACTTCTTGGCCGGAACAGTGAGCAGTTCTTC
v_call: TRBV11-1
clone_size: -
j_call: TRBJ2-1
d_call: -

cdr3_aa: CASSQGTHTIYF
cdr3_nt: TGTGCCAGCAGCCAAGGGACTCACACCATATATTTT
v_call: TRBV3-1/TRBV3-2
clone_size: -
j_call: TRBJ1-3
d_call: -

cdr3_aa: CAWRTTGGRSPLHF
cdr3_nt: TGTGCCTGGAGAACGACAGGGGGTCGTTCACCCCTCCACTTT
v_call: TRBV30
clone_size: -
j_call: TRBJ1-6
d_call: TRBD1

cdr3_aa: CASSLGPAGGPDTQYF
cdr3_nt: TGTGCCAGCAGCTTAGGTCCAGCGGGGGGGCCGGATACGCAGTATTTT
v_call: TRBV7-2
clone_size: once
j_call: TRBJ2-3
d_call: TRBD2

cdr3_aa: CASNMGQYNSPLHF
cdr3_nt: TGTGCCAGCAATATGGGACAGTATAATTCACCCCTCCACTTT
v_call: TRBV2
clone_size: -
j_call: TRBJ1-6
d_call: TRBD1

cdr3_aa: CASSLGRQKGYGYTF
cdr3_nt: TGCGCCAGCAGCCTAGGGCGGCAAAAGGGCTATGGCTACACCTTC
v_call: TRBV4-3
clone_size: -
j_call: TRBJ1-2
d_call: -

cdr3_aa: CASSLAGQGASREQYF
cdr3_nt: TGTGCCAGCAGCTTGGCGGGACAGGGGGCGTCCCGCGAGCAGTACTTC
v_call: TRBV13
clone_size: -
j_call: TRBJ2-7
d_call: TRBD1

cdr3_aa: CASSRSLADAEETQYF
cdr3_nt: TGTGCCAGCTCAAGATCCCTAGCGGACGCGGAAGAGACCCAGTACTTC
v_call: TRBV18
clone_size: once
j_call: TRBJ2-5
d_call: TRBD2

cdr3_aa: CASTGALANEKLFF
cdr3_nt: TGTGCCAGCACCGGCGCGCTAGCTAATGAAAAACTGTTTTTT
v_call: TRBV7-9
clone_size: -
j_call: TRBJ1-4
d_call: -

cdr3_aa: CASSPGTEYGYTF
cdr3_nt: TGCGCCAGCAGTCCTGGGACGGAATATGGCTACACCTTC
v_call: TRBV4-3
clone_size: -
j_call: TRBJ1-2
d_call: -